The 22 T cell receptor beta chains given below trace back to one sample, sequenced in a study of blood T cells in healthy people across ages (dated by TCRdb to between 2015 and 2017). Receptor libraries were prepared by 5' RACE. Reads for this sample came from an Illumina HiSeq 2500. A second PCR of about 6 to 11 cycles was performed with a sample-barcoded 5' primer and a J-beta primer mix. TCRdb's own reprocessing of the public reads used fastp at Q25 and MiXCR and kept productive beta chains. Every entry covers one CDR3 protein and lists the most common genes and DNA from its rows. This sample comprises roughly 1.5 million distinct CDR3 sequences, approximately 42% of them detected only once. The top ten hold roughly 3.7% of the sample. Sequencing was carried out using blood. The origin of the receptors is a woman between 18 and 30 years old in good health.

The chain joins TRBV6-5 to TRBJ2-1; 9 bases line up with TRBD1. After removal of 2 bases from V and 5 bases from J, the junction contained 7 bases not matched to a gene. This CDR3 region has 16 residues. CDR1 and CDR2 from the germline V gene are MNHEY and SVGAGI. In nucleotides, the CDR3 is TGTGCCAGCAGTTACGAAGGGACAGGGAATCACAATGAGCAGTTCTTC. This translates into CASSYEGTGNHNEQFF.

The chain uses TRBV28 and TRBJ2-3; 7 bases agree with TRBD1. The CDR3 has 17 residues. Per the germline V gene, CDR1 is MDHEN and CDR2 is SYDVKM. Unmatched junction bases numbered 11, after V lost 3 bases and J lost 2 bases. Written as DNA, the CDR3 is TGTGCCAGCAGTTTCTACCTGACAGGGCTACCCACAGATACGCAGTATTTT. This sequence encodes CASSFYLTGLPTDTQYF.

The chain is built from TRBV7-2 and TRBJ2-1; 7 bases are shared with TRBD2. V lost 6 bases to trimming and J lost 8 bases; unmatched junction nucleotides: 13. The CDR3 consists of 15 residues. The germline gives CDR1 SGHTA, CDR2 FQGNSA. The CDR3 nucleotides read TGTGCCAGCAGACAACGACTAGCTGCAGTAGATGAGCAGTTCTTC. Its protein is CASRQRLAAVDEQFF.

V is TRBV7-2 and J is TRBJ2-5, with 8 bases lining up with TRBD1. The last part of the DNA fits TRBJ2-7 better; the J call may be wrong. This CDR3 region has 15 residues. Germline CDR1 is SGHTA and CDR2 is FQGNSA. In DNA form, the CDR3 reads TGTGCCAGCAGCTTGAACAGGGGGAGCTCCTACGAGCAGTACTTC. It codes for CASSLNRGSSYEQYF.

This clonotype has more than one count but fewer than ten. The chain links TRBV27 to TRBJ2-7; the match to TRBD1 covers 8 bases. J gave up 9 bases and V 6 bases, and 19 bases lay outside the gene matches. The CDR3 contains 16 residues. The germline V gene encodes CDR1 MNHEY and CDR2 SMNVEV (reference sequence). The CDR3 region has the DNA TGTGCCAGCAGCACTATCCGGGACAGGCCTCATCGGGGGCAGTACTTC. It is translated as CASSTIRDRPHRGQYF.

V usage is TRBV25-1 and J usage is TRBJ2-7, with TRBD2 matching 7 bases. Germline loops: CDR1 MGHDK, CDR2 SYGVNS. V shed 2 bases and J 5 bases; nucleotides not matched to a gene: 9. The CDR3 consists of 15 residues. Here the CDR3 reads CASSEALGGRHEQYF. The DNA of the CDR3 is TGTGCCAGCAGTGAAGCACTTGGCGGGAGACACGAGCAGTACTTC.

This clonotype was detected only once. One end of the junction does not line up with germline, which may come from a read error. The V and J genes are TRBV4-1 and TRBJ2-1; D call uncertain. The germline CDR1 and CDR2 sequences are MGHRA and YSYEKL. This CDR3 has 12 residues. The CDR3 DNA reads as TGCGCCAGCAGCCACGGGTACAGTGAGCAGTTCTTC. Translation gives CASSHGYSEQFF.

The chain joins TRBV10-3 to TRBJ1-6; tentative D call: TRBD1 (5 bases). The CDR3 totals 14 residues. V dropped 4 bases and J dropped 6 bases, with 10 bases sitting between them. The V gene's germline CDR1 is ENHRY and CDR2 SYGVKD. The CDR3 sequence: CAISGGAFNSPLHF. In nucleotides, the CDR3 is TGTGCCATCAGTGGCGGGGCCTTTAATTCACCCCTCCACTTT.

The CDR3 DNA reads as TGTGCCATCCTGGGTCGTTGGGGCGATGAGCAGTACTTC. Translated: CAILGRWGDEQYF. The V call is TRBV10-3, the J call TRBJ2-5, with a tentative D call TRBD1 (5 bases). Trimming took 8 bases from V and 11 from J, leaving 21 bases between them. Germline V gene data show CDR1 as ENHRY and CDR2 as SYGVKD. The CDR3 runs to 13 residues.

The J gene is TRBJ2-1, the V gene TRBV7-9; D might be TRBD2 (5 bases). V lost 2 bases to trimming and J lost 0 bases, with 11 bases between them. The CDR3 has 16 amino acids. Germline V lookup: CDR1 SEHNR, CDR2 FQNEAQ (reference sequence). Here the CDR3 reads CASSLLRASSYNEQFF. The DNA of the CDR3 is TGTGCCAGCAGCTTATTGAGGGCTAGCTCCTACAATGAGCAGTTCTTC.

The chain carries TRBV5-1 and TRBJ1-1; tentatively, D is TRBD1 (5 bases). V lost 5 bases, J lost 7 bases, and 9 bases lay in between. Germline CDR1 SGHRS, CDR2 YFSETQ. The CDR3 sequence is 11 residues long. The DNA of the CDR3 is TGCGCCAGCAGGGGGGTTTGTGAAGCTTTCTTT. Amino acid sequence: CASRGVCEAFF.

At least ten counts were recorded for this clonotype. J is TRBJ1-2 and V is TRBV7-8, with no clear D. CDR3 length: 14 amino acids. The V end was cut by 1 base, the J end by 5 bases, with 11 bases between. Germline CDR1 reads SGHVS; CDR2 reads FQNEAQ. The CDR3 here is CASSLGRHRYGYTF. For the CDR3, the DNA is TGTGCCAGCAGCTTAGGACGACATAGATATGGCTACACCTTC.

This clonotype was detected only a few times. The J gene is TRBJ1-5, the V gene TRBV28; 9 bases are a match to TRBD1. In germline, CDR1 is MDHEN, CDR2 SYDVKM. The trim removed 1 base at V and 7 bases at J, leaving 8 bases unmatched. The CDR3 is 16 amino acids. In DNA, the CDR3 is TGTGCCAGCAGTTTATCCCCGAGGACAGGGGAGCAGCCCCAGCATTTT. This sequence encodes CASSLSPRTGEQPQHF. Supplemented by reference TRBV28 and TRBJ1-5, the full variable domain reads DVKVTQSSRYLVKRTGEKVFLECVQDMDHENMFWYRQDPGLGLRLIYFSYDVKMKEKGDIPEGYSVSREKKERFSLILESASTNQTSMYLCASSLSPRTGEQPQHFGDGTRLSIL.

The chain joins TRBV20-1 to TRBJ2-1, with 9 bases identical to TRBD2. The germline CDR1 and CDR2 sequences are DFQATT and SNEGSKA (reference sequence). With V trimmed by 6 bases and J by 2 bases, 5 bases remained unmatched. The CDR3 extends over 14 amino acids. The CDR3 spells CSAHGLATYNEQFF. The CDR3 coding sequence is TGCAGTGCCCACGGACTAGCGACCTACAATGAGCAGTTCTTC.

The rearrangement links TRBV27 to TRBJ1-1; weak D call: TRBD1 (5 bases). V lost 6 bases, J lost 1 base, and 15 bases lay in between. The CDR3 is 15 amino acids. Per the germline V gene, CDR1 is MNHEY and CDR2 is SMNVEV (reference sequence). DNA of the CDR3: TGTGCCAGCAGCTCGACCGGGACGGGGAACACTGAAGCTTTCTTT. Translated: CASSSTGTGNTEAFF.

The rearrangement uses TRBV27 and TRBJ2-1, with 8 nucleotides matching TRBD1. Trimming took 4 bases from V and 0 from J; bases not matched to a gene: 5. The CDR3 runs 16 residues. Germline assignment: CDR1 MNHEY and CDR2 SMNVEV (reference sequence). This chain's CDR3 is CASSSRGPSSYNEQFF. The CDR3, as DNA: TGTGCCAGCAGTTCCAGGGGGCCCAGCTCCTACAATGAGCAGTTCTTC.

The CDR3 sequence is CASSDQGEVGEKLFF. The CDR3 bases are TGTGCCAGCAGCGATCAGGGTGAGGTTGGTGAAAAACTGTTTTTT. This sequence joins TRBV7-9 and TRBJ1-4; maybe TRBD1 (5 bases). Trimming removed 5 bases at V and 7 bases at J, with 17 bases between. The CDR3 runs 15 residues. CDR1 SEHNR and CDR2 FQNEAQ come from the germline V gene (reference sequence). Supplemented by reference TRBV7-9 and TRBJ1-4, the full variable domain reads DTGVSQNPRHKITKRGQNVTFRCDPISEHNRLYWYRQTLGQGPEFLTYFQNEAQLEKSRLLSDRFSAERPKGSFSTLEIQRTEQGDSAMYLCASSDQGEVGEKLFFGSGTQLSVL.

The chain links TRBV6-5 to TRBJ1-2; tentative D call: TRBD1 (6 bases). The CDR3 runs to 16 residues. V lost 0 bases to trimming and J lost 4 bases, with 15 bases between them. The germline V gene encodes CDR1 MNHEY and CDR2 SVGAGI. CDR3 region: CASSYSIGGDSYGYTF. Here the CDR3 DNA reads TGTGCCAGCAGTTACTCGATAGGGGGAGATAGCTATGGCTACACCTTC.

The CDR3 is CSVGSGGRGGPDTQYF. The CDR3 region has the DNA TGCAGCGTTGGGAGCGGCGGGAGAGGGGGGCCAGATACGCAGTATTTT. V and J are TRBV29-1 and TRBJ2-3, with D possibly TRBD2 on 7 matching bases. CDR1 and CDR2 (germline): SQVTM, ANQGSEA. The CDR3 totals 16 residues. Deletions cut 4 bases from V and 4 bases from J, with 21 bases between.

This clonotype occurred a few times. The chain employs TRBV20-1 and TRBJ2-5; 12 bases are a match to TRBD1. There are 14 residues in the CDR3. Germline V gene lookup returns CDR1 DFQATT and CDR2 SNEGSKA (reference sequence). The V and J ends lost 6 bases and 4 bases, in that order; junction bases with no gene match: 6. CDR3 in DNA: TGCAGTGCACCGGGACAGGGGGCGGGAGAGACCCAGTACTTC. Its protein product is CSAPGQGAGETQYF.

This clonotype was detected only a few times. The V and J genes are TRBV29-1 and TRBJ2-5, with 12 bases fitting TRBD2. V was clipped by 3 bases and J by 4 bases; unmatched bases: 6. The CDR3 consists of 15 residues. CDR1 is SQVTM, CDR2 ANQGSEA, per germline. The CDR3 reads CSVDPTSGSGETQYF. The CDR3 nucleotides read TGCAGCGTTGACCCGACTAGCGGGAGTGGAGAGACCCAGTACTTC. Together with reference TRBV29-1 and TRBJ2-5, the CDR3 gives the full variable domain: SAVISQKPSRDICQRGTSLTIQCQVDSQVTMMFWYRQQPGQSLTLIATANQGSEATYESGFVIDKFPISRPNLTFSTLTVSNMSPEDSSIYLCSVDPTSGSGETQYFGPGTRLLVL.

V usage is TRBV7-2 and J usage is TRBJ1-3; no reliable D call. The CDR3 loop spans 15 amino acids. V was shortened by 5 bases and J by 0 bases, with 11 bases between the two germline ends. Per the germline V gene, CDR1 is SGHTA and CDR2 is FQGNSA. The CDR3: CASSPDRLSGNTIYF. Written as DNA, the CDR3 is TGTGCCAGCAGCCCGGACCGACTCTCTGGAAACACCATATATTTT.